Reported below is one T cell receptor beta chain. Germline CDR1 reads SGHAT; CDR2 reads FQNNGV. The CDR3 runs to 13 residues. V was clipped by 6 bases and J by 4 bases, with 12 bases between them. The sample is drawn from a study of blood T cell repertoires in COVID-19. Overall study context: In each case, the material was cDNA or gDNA derived from T cells, B-cell-depleted T cells, or PBMCs.

Here immunoSEQ multiplex PCR was the method, and the copy in TCRdb shows in-frame clones only, minus some. The table records approximately 92,000 clones, roughly 82% of them present only once. The chain couples TRBV11-2 to TRBJ2-5, with D hard to call. The TCR was taken from a man older than 75 with acute or convalescent COVID-19. Sequencing input: peripheral blood. This CDR3 reads CASSLRWRETQYF. The CDR3 nucleotides read TGTGCCAGCAGTCTTAGATGGAGAGAGACCCAGTACTTC.